The 9 T cell receptor beta chains below come from one sample, sequenced in a study of T cells in Graves' hyperthyroidism and ophthalmopathy (dated by TCRdb to the late 2010s). Libraries were built with multiplex PCR. Sequenced using an Illumina HiSeq 2000. The TCR beta CDR3 regions were amplified from the RNA transcripts. A first-round RT-PCR of the TCR CDR3 used the HTBI primer set with the Qiagen OneStep RT-PCR kit. Clones were called with MiXCR by TCRdb after fastp trimmed the public reads at Q25, and only in-frame beta chains were retained. Rows merge per CDR3 protein into single entries with the most common DNA and genes. The sample table contains approximately 610,000 distinct CDR3 sequences; only one count was recorded for about 15% of them. The ten largest clones capture 3.5% to 4.5% of the sample. Sequenced material: blood. The receptor set was obtained from a woman between 40 and 50 years old with Graves' ophthalmopathy.

The table lists this clonotype with many counts. CDR3 in amino acids: CALTALDSLYEQYF. Written as DNA, the CDR3 is TGTGCCTTAACGGCTCTAGACAGTCTCTACGAGCAGTACTTC. This chain connects TRBV30 to TRBJ2-7; a weak D match, TRBD1 (5 bases). CDR1 is GTSNPN, CDR2 SVGIG, per germline (reference sequence). The length of the CDR3 is 14 residues. The V end lost 7 bases, the J end lost 3 bases, and 19 bases lay between the germline ends.

In this sample, this clonotype turned up many times. The V and J genes are TRBV6-1 and TRBJ2-2; 7 bases are a match to TRBD1. Germline CDR1 and CDR2: MNHNS and SASEGT. The CDR3 consists of 14 residues. The V gene end was trimmed by 11 bases and the J gene end by 1 base; junction bases not matched to a gene: 7. CDR3 bases: TGTGCCGGACAGGTCGGACGGAACACCGGGGAGCTGTTTTTT. Translation gives CAGQVGRNTGELFF.

The J gene is TRBJ2-3, the V gene TRBV12-3 or TRBV12-4; D unclear. V was pared by 7 bases and J by 0 bases, with 5 bases between. The CDR3 sequence is 12 residues long. The CDR3: CASTHSTDTQYF. CDR3 DNA: TGTGCCAGCACTCACAGCACAGATACGCAGTATTTT.

This clonotype was observed a handful of times. The chain employs TRBV11-2 and TRBJ1-5; D is ambiguous. V shed 5 bases and J shed 5 bases, with 16 bases lying between them. The length of the CDR3 is 15 residues. Germline V lookup: CDR1 SGHAT, CDR2 FQNNGV. Here the CDR3 DNA reads TGTGCCAGCAGCCTTGGGTCGGGGTTCCATCAGCCCCAGCATTTT. The encoded protein is CASSLGSGFHQPQHF.

The chain carries TRBV12-3 or TRBV12-4 and TRBJ2-3, with 12 positions matching TRBD1. J was trimmed by 6 bases and V by 7 bases; bases with no gene match: 11. The CDR3 has 16 amino acids. The CDR3 DNA reads TGTGCCAGCAAGTTACTGGGACAGGGGGCGTCGGATACGCAGTATTTT. Protein sequence: CASKLLGQGASDTQYF.

J is TRBJ1-6 and V is TRBV7-8, with D maybe TRBD1 (5 bases). The germline CDR1 and CDR2 sequences are SGHVS and FQNEAQ. The CDR3 covers 16 residues. Trimming took off 3 bases at V and 0 bases at J, with 9 bases between the two ends. Written as DNA, the CDR3 is TGTGCCAGCAGCTTCGGGGGAAGCTCCTATAATTCACCCCTCCACTTT. Residues: CASSFGGSSYNSPLHF.

This clonotype was seen ten or more times. The chain links TRBV2 to TRBJ2-7, with a possible D match to TRBD2 (6 bases). V was cut by 6 bases and J by 1 base, with 10 bases left in between. Looked up from germline, CDR1 is SNHLY and CDR2 is FYNNEI. The CDR3 spans 13 residues. In DNA, the CDR3 is TGTGCCAGCAGGGCGGACTATTCCTACGAGCAGTACTTC. Encoded protein: CASRADYSYEQYF.

V gene TRBV6-2 or TRBV6-3 combines with J gene TRBJ2-1; D perhaps matches TRBD2 (5 bases). The V end lost 6 bases, the J end lost 8 bases, and 14 bases lay between the germline ends. The CDR3 contains 13 residues. CDR1 MNHEY and CDR2 SVGEGT come from the germline V gene. CDR3 protein: CASRVTLADEQFF. The CDR3 region has the DNA TGTGCCAGCAGAGTTACTCTAGCAGATGAGCAGTTCTTC.

The rearrangement joins TRBV4-2 to TRBJ1-2, with D possibly being TRBD1 (5 bases). Trimming pared 4 bases from V and 5 bases from J, leaving 14 bases between. The V gene's germline CDR1 is LGHNA and CDR2 YNFKEQ. This CDR3 is 14 amino acids long. The DNA for the CDR3 is TGTGCCAGCAGCCCGACAGTCCAGACATATGGCTACACCTTC. Translated, it gives CASSPTVQTYGYTF.